One sample yielded the 21 T cell receptor beta chains listed below, sequenced in a study of T cell changes during pregnancy in multiple sclerosis. The method was immunoSEQ multiplex PCR; TCRdb's version includes in-frame clones alone and lacks a portion of them. The table has tens of thousands of clones, approximately 90% seen once. This sample comprised CD4+ T cells from peripheral blood mononuclear cells, obtained in the second trimester of pregnancy. Receptors were obtained from a female donor with multiple sclerosis, enrolled in a pregnancy study.

CDR3 amino acids: CASTGVGSGANVLTF. The CDR3 DNA follows: TGTGCCAGCACCGGGGTCGGCTCCGGGGCCAACGTCCTGACTTTC. The chain joins TRBV25-1 to TRBJ2-6; possibly TRBD2 for D (5 bases). The CDR3 spans 15 residues. Trimming removed 7 bases at V and 4 bases at J, with 14 bases between. Germline CDR1 MGHDK, CDR2 SYGVNS. Combining the CDR3 with reference TRBV25-1 and TRBJ2-6 gives the whole variable domain EADIYQTPRYLVIGTGKKITLECSQTMGHDKMYWYQQDPGMELHLIHYSYGVNSTEKGDLSSESTVSRIRTEHFPLTLESARPSHTSQYLCASTGVGSGANVLTFGAGSRLTVL.

The rearrangement uses TRBV6-6 and TRBJ2-2, with D perhaps matching TRBD2 (5 bases). V lost 0 bases and J lost 3, with 8 bases in between. Germline values: CDR1 MNHNY, CDR2 SVGAGI (reference sequence). CDR3 length equals 15 residues. CDR3 sequence (DNA): TGTGCCAGCAGTTACTCGAGGGTGGACACCGGGGAGCTGTTTTTT. The encoded protein is CASSYSRVDTGELFF.

V gene TRBV19 combines with J gene TRBJ2-7; TRBD1 agrees at 9 bases. The CDR3 extends over 13 amino acids. Trimming removed 7 bases from V and 4 bases from J; junction bases left unmatched: 5. Germline CDR1 LNHDA, CDR2 SQIVND (reference sequence). CDR3 sequence reads: CASNRGRGYEQYF. The CDR3 nucleotides read TGTGCCAGTAACAGGGGGCGGGGGTACGAGCAGTACTTC.

This chain links TRBV2 with TRBJ1-2; 12 nucleotides match TRBD1. Germline lookup yields CDR1 SNHLY and CDR2 FYNNEI. The CDR3 runs 15 residues. J gave up 7 bases and V 0 bases, and 3 bases lay outside the gene matches. This chain's CDR3 is CASSEAGTGGFGYTF. The CDR3 DNA is TGTGCCAGCAGTGAAGCCGGGACAGGGGGCTTTGGCTACACCTTC.

The chain is built from TRBV10-3 and TRBJ1-1; D remains unclear. The V and J ends lost 0 bases and 2 bases respectively, with 13 bases between them. Germline V gene sequence: CDR1 ENHRY, CDR2 SYGVKD. The CDR3 sequence is 16 residues long. The CDR3 DNA is TGTGCCATCAGTGAGTCAACTCATCTGACTAACACTGAAGCTTTCTTT. This gives the protein CAISESTHLTNTEAFF.

The gene calls are TRBV18 and TRBJ2-1, with a possible D match to TRBD1 (9 bases). There are 16 residues in the CDR3. The V end was cut by 3 bases, the J end by 3 bases, with 15 bases between. Germline-derived CDR1 and CDR2 are KGHSH and LQKENI. This CDR3 is CASSPSGTGFYNEQFF. The DNA for the CDR3 is TGTGCCAGCTCACCTAGCGGGACAGGGTTCTACAATGAGCAGTTCTTC. Filled out from reference TRBV18 and TRBJ2-1, the complete variable domain reads NAGVMQNPRHLVRRRGQEARLRCSPMKGHSHVYWYRQLPEEGLKFMVYLQKENIIDESGMPKERFSAEFPKEGPSILRIQQVVRGDSAAYFCASSPSGTGFYNEQFFGPGTRLTVL.

The V gene is TRBV6-1, the J gene TRBJ1-2; 8 positions agree with TRBD1. V lost 4 bases, J lost 4 bases, and 5 bases stayed unmatched. The CDR3 loop spans 14 amino acids. Germline CDR1 is MNHNS and CDR2 is SASEGT. CDR3 bases: TGTGCCAGCAGTGTACCGGGACAGGTCTATGGCTACACCTTC. Translation: CASSVPGQVYGYTF.

This clone turned up a few times. V and J are TRBV5-4 and TRBJ1-6, with D perhaps matching TRBD1 (5 bases). This CDR3 has 13 amino acids. Germline assignment: CDR1 SGHNT and CDR2 YYREEE (reference sequence). V shed 0 bases and J shed 15 bases, with 13 bases lying between them. CDR3 protein: CASSLVGGGSLHF. The CDR3 bases are TGTGCCAGCAGCTTGGTTGGGGGAGGAAGCCTCCACTTT.

This clone came up a few times. V is TRBV6-5 and J is TRBJ2-7; possible D gene TRBD2, 5 bases. Germline CDR1 MNHEY, CDR2 SVGAGI. V lost 2 bases and J 0 bases, leaving 11 bases between the germline ends. The CDR3 sequence is 15 residues long. In DNA, the CDR3 is TGTGCCAGCAGTTACCTCCCAGCGGACTCCTACGAGCAGTACTTC. Its translation: CASSYLPADSYEQYF.

The CDR3, as DNA: TGTGCCAGCAGCGGGCAGCTAGCGGGGGGATACAATGAGCAGTTCTTC. Amino acids: CASSGQLAGGYNEQFF. The chain links TRBV28 to TRBJ2-1; 11 positions agree with TRBD2. This CDR3 contains 16 residues. The V and J ends lost 6 bases and 4 bases, in that order; junction bases with no gene match: 8. Germline values: CDR1 MDHEN, CDR2 SYDVKM.

The genes are TRBV9 and TRBJ1-3; no clear D gene. Trimming cost V 0 bases and J 0 bases, with 16 bases left between them. Germline V gene sequence: CDR1 SGDLS, CDR2 YYNGEE. The CDR3 has 18 amino acids. In nucleotides, the CDR3 is TGTGCCAGCAGCGTAGGCCCCGCCGGCAGGATCTCTGGAAACACCATATATTTT. This translates into CASSVGPAGRISGNTIYF.

The CDR3 DNA follows: TGTGCCAGCTCACTCGGGACTTCGGCCTACGAGCAGTACTTC. This translates into CASSLGTSAYEQYF. The V and J genes are TRBV18 and TRBJ2-7; possible D gene TRBD2, 6 bases. This CDR3 region has 14 residues. Germline V gene sequence: CDR1 KGHSH, CDR2 LQKENI. The V end was cut by 4 bases, the J end by 2 bases, with 12 bases between.

V is TRBV28 and J is TRBJ1-2, with a possible D match to TRBD1 (6 bases). Germline values: CDR1 MDHEN, CDR2 SYDVKM. This CDR3 is built from 15 residues. Trimming took off 3 bases at V and 8 bases at J, with 19 bases between the two ends. The DNA for the CDR3 is TGTGCCAGCAGTTTGATTGGAGCAGGGGCTCAGGGCTACACCTTC. Translated, it gives CASSLIGAGAQGYTF.

This chain connects TRBV18 to TRBJ2-1; 7 nucleotides align to TRBD2. V lost 6 bases, J lost 2 bases, and 4 bases stayed unmatched. This CDR3 is built from 14 residues. CDR1 is KGHSH and CDR2 is LQKENI in the germline V gene. The CDR3 protein is CASSQAGTYNEQFF. DNA of the CDR3: TGTGCCAGCTCCCAAGCGGGGACCTACAATGAGCAGTTCTTC.

The chain couples TRBV19 to TRBJ2-2; 14 bases align to TRBD2. The CDR3 covers 17 residues. Unmatched junction bases numbered 10, after V lost 6 bases and J lost 7 bases. The germline V gene encodes CDR1 LNHDA and CDR2 SQIVND (reference sequence). The CDR3 coding sequence is TGTGCCAGTAGGGGACTAGCGGGAGCTATTTTGGTCGGGGAGCTGTTTTTT. It is translated as CASRGLAGAILVGELFF.

The gene calls are TRBV29-1 and TRBJ2-5, with D maybe TRBD2 (7 bases). The germline V and J ends were trimmed by 7 bases and 2 bases, with 17 bases remaining between them. The germline V gene has CDR1 SQVTM and CDR2 ANQGSEA. The CDR3 sequence is 14 residues long. CDR3 nucleotide sequence: TGCAGCGCCGTGGGGGGAGGGGGTCAAGAGACCCAGTACTTC. It specifies CSAVGGGGQETQYF.

The V and J genes are TRBV6-4 and TRBJ2-3, with TRBD2 identical over 10 bases. CDR1 and CDR2 (germline): MRHNA, SNTAGT. There are 14 residues in the CDR3. After removal of 8 bases from V and 3 bases from J, the junction contained 5 bases not matched to a gene. CDR3 coding DNA: TGTGCCAGCTCACCGGGACTAGCGACAGATACGCAGTATTTT. Translation gives CASSPGLATDTQYF.

The J gene is TRBJ2-5, the V gene TRBV25-1; 7 bases match TRBD2. The junction had 8 bases not matched to a gene; V was cut back by 5 bases and J by 5 bases. The CDR3 sequence is 14 residues long. The germline V gene encodes CDR1 MGHDK and CDR2 SYGVNS. CDR3 region: CASSRAGVVETQYF. CDR3 DNA: TGTGCCAGCAGTCGTGCGGGAGTGGTGGAGACCCAGTACTTC.

This rearrangement joins TRBV7-2 to TRBJ1-2; TRBD1 matches 8 bases. Germline values: CDR1 SGHTA, CDR2 FQGNSA. The CDR3 is made up of 15 amino acids. The ends lost 2 bases at V and 8 bases at J; junction bases unmatched: 10. The CDR3 protein is CASSLRGRGLVGYTF. As DNA, the CDR3 is TGTGCCAGCAGCTTAAGGGGCAGGGGGCTAGTGGGCTACACCTTC.

V usage is TRBV7-2 and J usage is TRBJ2-1; D call uncertain. Germline V CDR1 and CDR2: SGHTA, FQGNSA. V was clipped by 2 bases and J by 9 bases, with 5 bases between them. This CDR3 has 11 amino acids. CDR3 in amino acids: CASSLFLEQFF. The DNA of the CDR3 is TGTGCCAGCAGCTTATTTCTTGAGCAGTTCTTC.

The V gene is TRBV19, the J gene TRBJ2-1, with 10 bases fitting TRBD2. V was clipped by 5 bases and J by 2 bases; unmatched bases: 3. Germline V gives CDR1 LNHDA, CDR2 SQIVND (reference sequence). CDR3 length: 15 residues. CDR3 residues: CASSLAGGPYNEQFF. CDR3 in DNA: TGTGCCAGTAGTTTAGCGGGAGGCCCCTACAATGAGCAGTTCTTC.